This TCR beta chain was recorded in a study of cytomegalovirus exposure and HLA in healthy donors. Turning to the study itself: The Caucasian-associated ancestry cluster contained about 80% of the roughly 370 genotyped donors. Overall study findings and caveats: In a later analysis, TCR association rates varied by HLA locus: DRB1 most, HLA-C fewest.

As regards this clone: What it recognizes is unknown.

V was shortened by 4 bases and J by 0 bases, with 6 bases between the two germline ends. The CDR3 spans 13 residues. The germline gives CDR1 SGHRS, CDR2 YFSETQ. The primer mix had 60 Vbeta and 13 Jbeta primers. The assay was immunoSEQ multiplex PCR, and TCRdb's table has in-frame clones only and misses some. The sample holds fewer than 250,000 clones; roughly 80% are singletons and the top ten take 3% to 4%. The material sequenced was PBMCs. The chain is built from TRBV5-1 and TRBJ2-3; D remains unclear. The receptor's source is a male donor in good health and CMV-seronegative. The CDR3 spells CASSLTSTDTQYF. The DNA for the CDR3 is TGCGCCAGCAGCCTTACTAGCACAGATACGCAGTATTTT.